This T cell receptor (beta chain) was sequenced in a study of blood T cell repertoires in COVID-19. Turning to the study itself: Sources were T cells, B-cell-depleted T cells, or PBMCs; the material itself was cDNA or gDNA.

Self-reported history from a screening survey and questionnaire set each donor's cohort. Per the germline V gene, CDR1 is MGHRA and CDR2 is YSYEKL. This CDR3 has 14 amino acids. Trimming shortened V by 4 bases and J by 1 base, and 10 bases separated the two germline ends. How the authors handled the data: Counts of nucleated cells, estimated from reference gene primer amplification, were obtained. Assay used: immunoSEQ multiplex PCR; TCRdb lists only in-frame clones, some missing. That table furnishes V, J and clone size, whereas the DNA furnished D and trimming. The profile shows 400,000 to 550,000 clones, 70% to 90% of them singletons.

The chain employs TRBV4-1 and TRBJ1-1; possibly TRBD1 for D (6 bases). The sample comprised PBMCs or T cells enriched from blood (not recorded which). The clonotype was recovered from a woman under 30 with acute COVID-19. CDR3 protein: CASSRLGGNTEAFF. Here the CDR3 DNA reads TGCGCCAGCAGCCGCCTAGGGGGGAACACTGAAGCTTTCTTT.